This T cell receptor (beta chain) was recovered during a study of T-cell reconstitution after alpha-beta-depleted transplantation in children. Germline V CDR1 and CDR2: SGHRS, YFSETQ. The length of the CDR3 is 16 residues. Trimming removed 4 bases from V and 3 bases from J; junction bases left unmatched: 7. The TCRbeta library was prepared with unique molecular identifiers. Using its own MiXCR run on the PCR reads, TCRdb lists one record per CDR3 protein. The repertoire consists of around 580,000 distinct CDR3 sequences, with 25% to 30% occurring once and the leading ten covering just over 35%. This chain connects TRBV5-1 to TRBJ2-7; TRBD2 agrees at 13 bases. The source of this sequence is a boy under two years old with Wiskott-Aldrich syndrome, due to receive a stem cell transplant. The starting material was PBMCs, obtained before TCRalphabeta/CD19-depleted stem cell transplant. CDR3 protein: CASSRFGTSGNYEQYF. The CDR3, as DNA: TGCGCCAGCAGCCGCTTTGGGACTAGCGGGAACTACGAGCAGTACTTC.